The present entry profiles one TCR beta chain with its context. Its specific antigen is unknown. No per-base quality is available; no much larger clone lies one base away. Using the deep immunoSEQ assay, multiplex PCR amplified TCR CDR3 regions from genomic DNA. Genomic DNA extracted from each cell subset was distributed evenly over all wells of several immunoSEQ 96-well plates, and each plate served as one replicate. For sorted subsets, 200 to 250 ng of genomic DNA, equivalent to 30,000 or so T cell genomes, went into each replicate PCR. Purified libraries were quantified with a Qubit 3.0 fluorometer, sized on a Bioanalyzer 2100, and re-quantified with the KAPA Library Quantification kit. A separate single-read 150-cycle Illumina NextSeq 550 flow cell was used to sequence each immunoSEQ 96-well plate. The original methods were these. Because the immunoSEQ output held only junctional sequences and lacked quality scores, the filtering could not match the filtering applied to full-length reads. Sequences were annotated with PyIR, a Python wrapper for IgBLAST v1.9, and V/J genes and CDR3 were assigned using IMGT germline references. Any read was removed if the V/J assignment was weak (E-value above 1e-6), the CDR3 was missing, or the read contained stop codons, out-of-frame junctions, or ambiguous translated residues. V3J clonotypes were defined by identical inferred V gene, J gene, and CDR3 amino acid sequence. The percentage overlap between two repertoires was calculated by dividing the number of shared unique clonotypes by the size of the smaller repertoire. Richness of each repertoire was evaluated using RTK rarefaction, the Chao1 estimator, and Recon v2.1 estimates of unobserved clonotypes. Generation probabilities were computed with OLGA for all TCRbeta clonotypes obtained by the gDNA method from four donors. Drawn from immuneACCESS, this table holds only the in-frame rearrangements with V and J called that TCRdb kept. Clones are partly lost; checked studies trace under half to an unresolved V gene and leave the rest unexplained. The D gene and trimming were derived from the DNA, and the V and J assignments and clone size from that table. This sample gives more than 2,000,000 clones in total; around 90% of them show up just once. Jointly, the top ten make up about 0.13% of the sample.

The sample belongs to a study of shared clonotypes between healthy human individuals (TCRdb year 2020). Regarding the study in general: Two women and a few men aged 18 to 49 years were included in the cohort. For each donor, CD4 naive and CD4 memory were each given three plates, CD8 naive was given two plates, and CD8 memory was given one plate. To increase sequencing depth and limit assay-specific biases, TCR repertoire library preparation and sequencing were carried out by different laboratories using diverse techniques. The study deeply sequenced blood TCR repertoires of several healthy adults to estimate repertoire size and the extent of clonotype sharing between individuals. Between about 0.94 and 8.9 billion PBMCs per donor were obtained by leukapheresis. The research as a whole found: Naive subsets generally had larger estimated clonotype richness than memory subsets did. Only blood was sampled, and tissue TCR repertoires likely differ from those in blood. Based on pairwise subsampling, the degree of clonotype sharing among donors was expected to be affected by sequencing depth. Because the study included only a small number of donors, the genetic and exposure-history diversity represented was limited. Higher generation probabilities were observed for clonotypes shared by all four sorted-subset donors than for non-shared clonotypes. About 4.5% of naive CD4, 3.5% of naive CD8, 2.3% of memory CD4, and approximately 0.4% of memory CD8 clonotypes were shared across several donors. Rarefaction of sorted-subset datasets indicated incomplete sequencing despite the large sequencing depth.

The donors were healthy, HIV-negative adults with no recently reported acute infections or vaccinations. Only Caucasian adults living in Nashville, Tennessee, USA were represented among the donors. CD4+ T cells were enriched by magnetic negative selection; naive cells were then positively selected on CD45RA, and the negative fraction formed the memory subset. After blood collection by leukapheresis, PBMCs were isolated using Ficoll-Histopaque density gradient centrifugation and then cryopreserved in the vapor phase of liquid nitrogen. Analytical flow cytometry was used to check the purity and quantity of each magnetically sorted T cell population. Genomic DNA was isolated from every sorted fraction and measured by UV absorbance on a Nanodrop 2000c. The CDR3 runs 13 residues from the cysteine to the phenylalanine. The kept DNA is CDR3 alone, 39 bases in frame from the first base. V is pruned by 7 bases and J by 6 bases, leaving 8 bases of the junction without a gene match. For CDR1 and CDR2, the germline V gene lists ENHRY and SYGVKD.

Sequencing was done on a sample of naive CD4+ T cells sorted from blood. This specimen's cell subset or site label, interpreted: CD45RA+ positively selected. The chain links TRBV10-3 with TRBJ2-7; TRBD1 lines up with 8 middle nucleotides. This sequence was found in a man between 18 and 29 years old in good health. The DNA is TGTGCCATCACAGCGGACAGGGAAGCCGAGCAGTACTTC. Translated, this gives CAITADREAEQYF.